The next 30 T cell receptor beta chains were all read from a single sample in a study of shared clonotypes between healthy human individuals. Here immunoSEQ multiplex PCR was the method, and the copy in TCRdb shows in-frame clones only, minus some. The sample shows 2 million to 3 million clones, 85% to 95% of them seen only once. The sequenced sample was naive CD4+ T cells sorted from blood. The subset denotes: CD45RA+ positively selected. The origin of the receptors is a man between 18 and 29 years old in good health.

The chain uses TRBV2 and TRBJ1-3, with TRBD1 as a possible D gene (5 bases). The CDR3 sequence is 14 residues long. V shed 10 bases and J shed 0 bases, with 13 bases lying between them. Germline loops: CDR1 SNHLY, CDR2 FYNNEI. The CDR3 sequence: CAIGTSSSGNTIYF. The CDR3 DNA sequence: TGTGCCATTGGGACTTCGAGCTCTGGAAACACCATATATTTT.

CDR3 sequence reads: CASTRGNTGELFF. The CDR3 coding sequence is TGTGCCAGCACCCGGGGGAACACCGGGGAGCTGTTTTTT. The chain links TRBV14 to TRBJ2-2, with D maybe TRBD2 (5 bases). Germline CDR1 reads SGHDN; CDR2 reads FVKESK. CDR3 length: 13 residues. Trimming stripped 7 bases from V and 1 base from J, with 7 bases between. The entire variable domain, with the rest obtained from reference TRBV14 and TRBJ2-2, is as follows: EAGVTQFPSHSVIEKGQTVTLRCDPISGHDNLYWYRRVMGKEIKFLLHFVKESKQDESGMPNNRFLAERTGGTYSTLKVQPAELEDSGVYFCASTRGNTGELFFGEGSRLTVL.

V gene TRBV4-3 combines with J gene TRBJ1-5, with 7 bases identical to TRBD1. The CDR3 totals 14 residues. In germline, CDR1 is LGHNA, CDR2 YSLEER. The V gene end was trimmed by 3 bases and the J gene end by 4 bases; junction bases not matched to a gene: 3. The CDR3 DNA follows: TGCGCCAGCAGCCAGGGACAGACTAATCAGCCCCAGCATTTT. Protein product: CASSQGQTNQPQHF.

The chain has TRBV7-3 and TRBJ2-7; D may be TRBD2 (6 bases). Germline V gene data show CDR1 as SGHTA and CDR2 as FQGTGA. Deletions cut 0 bases from V and 2 bases from J, with 11 bases between. CDR3 length: 15 amino acids. The CDR3 nucleotides read TGTGCCAGCAGCTTAACCGGAGGGTGGGCCTACGAGCAGTACTTC. Amino acid sequence: CASSLTGGWAYEQYF.

The chain employs TRBV27 and TRBJ1-2, with 9 bases that match TRBD1. V lost 5 bases and J lost 5; bases outside the gene matches: 9. The CDR3 extends over 15 amino acids. Germline CDR1 and CDR2: MNHEY and SMNVEV (reference sequence). The chain's CDR3 is CASSTRDRVGYGYTF. The CDR3, as DNA: TGTGCCAGCAGTACTAGGGACAGGGTGGGGTATGGCTACACCTTC.

V usage is TRBV6-4 and J usage is TRBJ1-1, with D perhaps matching TRBD1 (6 bases). The CDR3 runs to 12 residues. V was pared by 5 bases and J by 13 bases, with 17 bases between. The germline gives CDR1 MRHNA, CDR2 SNTAGT. CDR3 amino acids: CASSYTRGGGFF. In DNA form, the CDR3 reads TGTGCCAGCAGTTATACCAGGGGCGGTGGTTTCTTT.

This chain's CDR3 is CAWSLGGGPLNEQFF. CDR3 nucleotides: TGTGCCTGGAGTTTAGGGGGAGGCCCTCTCAATGAGCAGTTCTTC. J is TRBJ2-1 and V is TRBV30; D could derive from TRBD1 or TRBD2 (6 bases each). Germline assignment: CDR1 GTSNPN and CDR2 SVGIG (reference sequence). The CDR3 totals 15 residues. The V end was cut by 2 bases, the J end by 6 bases, with 17 bases between.

The rearrangement uses TRBV15 and TRBJ1-4, with TRBD1 matching 7 bases. CDR1 LNHNV and CDR2 YYDKDF come from the germline V gene (reference sequence). The CDR3 covers 15 residues. The J segment lost 5 bases and the V segment lost 3 bases, leaving 6 bases of the junction unmatched. The CDR3 sequence: CATSRRGTVNEKLFF. In DNA form, the CDR3 reads TGTGCCACCAGCAGGAGGGGGACAGTCAATGAAAAACTGTTTTTT.

J is TRBJ2-2 and V is TRBV5-1; D perhaps matches TRBD2 (6 bases). V was cut by 4 bases and J by 2 bases, with 18 bases left in between. This CDR3 is built from 17 residues. CDR1 is SGHRS and CDR2 is YFSETQ in the germline V gene. The CDR3 protein is CASSRNLAEINTGELFF. DNA for the CDR3: TGCGCCAGCAGCCGTAACTTAGCGGAGATAAACACCGGGGAGCTGTTTTTT.

V usage is TRBV6-5 and J usage is TRBJ1-6; 8 bases are a match to TRBD1. The CDR3 extends over 16 amino acids. V shed 0 bases, J shed 6 bases, and the junction held 4 bases outside the gene matches. The germline V gene has CDR1 MNHEY and CDR2 SVGAGI. The CDR3: CASSYSDRARNSPLHF. The CDR3 DNA sequence: TGTGCCAGCAGTTACTCGGACAGGGCGCGTAATTCACCCCTCCACTTT.

This chain uses TRBV5-1 with TRBJ2-5, with TRBD2 as a possible D gene (6 bases). The J call is uncertain, as TRBJ2-7 better fits the DNA end. The CDR3 is made up of 14 amino acids. The germline V gene has CDR1 SGHRS and CDR2 YFSETQ. The CDR3 sequence: CASSAGTESYEQYF. CDR3 in DNA: TGCGCCAGCAGCGCGGGGACGGAATCCTACGAGCAGTACTTC.

The V call is TRBV28, the J call TRBJ2-4; 8 nucleotides match TRBD1. Germline V CDR1 and CDR2: MDHEN, SYDVKM. The CDR3 loop spans 14 amino acids. Germline trimming cut 7 bases from V and 5 bases from J; bases unmatched to any gene: 7. This CDR3 is CASNRQGFENIQYF. Here the CDR3 DNA reads TGTGCCAGCAACCGACAGGGGTTTGAAAACATTCAGTACTTC.

The chain joins TRBV30 to TRBJ2-5, with D unclear. The CDR3 has 12 amino acids. CDR1 is GTSNPN and CDR2 is SVGIG in the germline V gene (reference sequence). V lost 4 bases and J lost 4, with 10 bases in between. The CDR3 here is CAWIPYRETQYF. CDR3 in DNA: TGTGCCTGGATCCCTTACCGAGAGACCCAGTACTTC. The complete variable domain, with remaining parts taken from reference TRBV30 and TRBJ2-5, reads SQTIHQWPATLVQPVGSPLSLECTVEGTSNPNLYWYRQAAGRGLQLLFYSVGIGQISSEVPQNLSASRPQDRQFILSSKKLLLSDSGFYLCAWIPYRETQYFGPGTRLLVL.

The chain has TRBV18 and TRBJ1-5, with TRBD1 identical over 9 bases. Germline assignment: CDR1 KGHSH and CDR2 LQKENI. V shed 5 bases, J shed 4 bases, and the junction held 6 bases outside the gene matches. The CDR3 spans 15 residues. The CDR3 here is CASSAVTGGNQPQHF. The CDR3 DNA reads TGTGCCAGCTCAGCCGTGACAGGGGGTAATCAGCCCCAGCATTTT.

This clone has only one observation. The CDR3: CASSQDFGQGVETQYF. DNA for the CDR3: TGTGCCAGCAGCCAAGATTTTGGACAGGGGGTTGAGACCCAGTACTTC. The rearrangement links TRBV14 to TRBJ2-5, with TRBD1 matching 10 bases. The V gene's germline CDR1 is SGHDN and CDR2 FVKESK. The trim removed 0 bases at V and 5 bases at J, leaving 6 bases unmatched. The CDR3 has 16 amino acids.

A note on this clone: The identical CDR3 is also encoded by other nucleotide sequences in the sample. The V call is TRBV18, the J call TRBJ2-5; D is unresolved. V dropped 2 bases and J dropped 5 bases, with 6 bases sitting between them. The CDR3 length is 12 residues. CDR1 is KGHSH, CDR2 LQKENI, per germline. The CDR3 nucleotides are TGTGCCAGCTCACCATCGGCGGAGACCCAGTACTTC. Its translation: CASSPSAETQYF.

This clone was seen only once. The V call is TRBV12-5, the J call TRBJ2-7, with D maybe TRBD2 (6 bases). Germline values: CDR1 LGHNT, CDR2 FRNRAP. The CDR3 length is 14 residues. V shed 7 bases and J shed 2 bases, with 15 bases lying between them. CDR3: CASDSGTGTYEQYF. The CDR3 DNA sequence: TGTGCTAGTGATTCCGGGACTGGGACCTACGAGCAGTACTTC. Combining the CDR3 with reference TRBV12-5 and TRBJ2-7 gives the whole variable domain DARVTQTPRHKVTEMGQEVTMRCQPILGHNTVFWYRQTMMQGLELLAYFRNRAPLDDSGMPKDRFSAEMPDATLATLKIQPSEPRDSAVYFCASDSGTGTYEQYFGPGTRLTVT.

To note about this clone: Additional DNA sequences in this sample encode the identical CDR3. The rearrangement uses TRBV19 and TRBJ2-3, with D tentatively TRBD2 (5 bases). The CDR3 has 12 residues. V shed 6 bases and J shed 6 bases, with 10 bases lying between them. The germline V gene encodes CDR1 LNHDA and CDR2 SQIVND (reference sequence). Here the CDR3 DNA reads TGTGCCAGTAGACGGGGTGGGGATACGCAGTATTTT. Amino acid sequence: CASRRGGDTQYF.

This sequence joins TRBV5-6 and TRBJ1-1, with D possibly being TRBD1 (6 bases). The length of the CDR3 is 13 residues. Germline V gene data show CDR1 as SGHDT and CDR2 as YYEEEE. V lost 4 bases and J lost 4, with 11 bases in between. Here the CDR3 reads CASSLFRGTEAFF. In DNA form, the CDR3 reads TGTGCCAGCAGCCTTTTCAGGGGCACTGAAGCTTTCTTT.

J is TRBJ1-6 and V is TRBV6-5; 9 bases match TRBD1. The CDR3 has 14 residues. The germline V gene encodes CDR1 MNHEY and CDR2 SVGAGI. V shed 5 bases, J shed 8 bases, and the junction held 4 bases outside the gene matches. CDR3 amino acids: CASSAGTGYSPLHF. Here the CDR3 DNA reads TGTGCCAGCAGTGCCGGGACAGGGTATTCACCCCTCCACTTT.

Points on this clone: The DNA is left out, because the CDR3 cannot be placed on it with certainty; the CDR3 is given as TCRdb lists it. The gene calls are TRBV21-1 and TRBJ2-7; the table gives TRBD1 as D, unverified against the DNA. TRBV21-1 is deemed a pseudogene. The CDR3 spans 17 residues, counting both ends. The CDR3 protein is CASSKVGTGARSYEQYF.

V gene TRBV18 combines with J gene TRBJ1-4; TRBD1 matches 8 bases. The trim removed 4 bases at V and 8 bases at J, leaving 3 bases unmatched. In germline, CDR1 is KGHSH, CDR2 LQKENI. The CDR3 consists of 13 residues. The CDR3 nucleotides read TGTGCCAGCTCACGACAGGGGAACGAAAAACTGTTTTTT. Protein: CASSRQGNEKLFF.

The rearrangement uses TRBV19 and TRBJ1-6; no firm D call. Trimming took off 8 bases at V and 9 bases at J, with 26 bases between the two ends. The CDR3 runs 17 residues. From germline, CDR1 is LNHDA and CDR2 SQIVND (reference sequence). CDR3: CASRRRQDFTPPSPLHF. In DNA form, the CDR3 reads TGTGCCAGTCGAAGACGTCAGGACTTCACCCCTCCTTCACCCCTCCACTTT.

The chain has TRBV7-9 and TRBJ1-5, with 10 positions matching TRBD1. V lost 3 bases, J lost 7 bases, and 9 bases stayed unmatched. Germline loops: CDR1 SEHNR, CDR2 FQNEAQ (reference sequence). This CDR3 has 16 amino acids. CDR3 loop: CASSLGDRGTWQPQHF. The CDR3 bases are TGTGCCAGCAGCTTGGGGGACAGGGGAACATGGCAGCCCCAGCATTTT.

This clone was recorded only once. This rearrangement joins TRBV7-9 to TRBJ2-3, with a tentative D call TRBD2 (6 bases). The CDR3 runs to 16 residues. Between the trimmed V and J ends, which lost 5 bases and 4 bases, there was a span of 19 bases. Germline values: CDR1 SEHNR, CDR2 FQNEAQ (reference sequence). The CDR3 loop reads CASSKLGGVNADTQYF. The CDR3 DNA sequence: TGTGCCAGCAGCAAACTTGGAGGGGTAAATGCAGATACGCAGTATTTT.

V is TRBV5-6 and J is TRBJ2-7; tentative D call: TRBD1 (6 bases). V shed 1 base and J shed 4 bases, with 12 bases lying between them. CDR3 length equals 14 residues. The V gene's germline CDR1 is SGHDT and CDR2 YYEEEE. The CDR3 spells CASSLKGDLYEQYF. The CDR3 DNA reads TGTGCCAGCAGCTTGAAGGGGGATCTGTACGAGCAGTACTTC.

Only one count was recorded for this clone. This chain connects TRBV21-1 to TRBJ1-5. TRBV21-1 counts as a pseudogene. The CDR3 has 16 residues. CDR3 in amino acids: CASSKEGDLSNQPQHF. The DNA of the CDR3 is TGTGCCAGCAGCAAAGAGGGGGACTTGAGCAATCAGCCCCAGCATTTT.

This clone was observed once. This rearrangement joins TRBV4-3 to TRBJ1-1; 7 bases are a match to TRBD1. V dropped 1 base and J dropped 9; count of bases not matched to a gene: 5. This CDR3 has 13 amino acids. Looked up from germline, CDR1 is LGHNA and CDR2 is YSLEER. The CDR3 sequence is CASSQGEGQKAFF. The CDR3 nucleotides are TGCGCCAGCAGCCAAGGTGAGGGACAGAAAGCTTTCTTT.

The V call is TRBV28, the J call TRBJ2-4, with a weak D call TRBD1 (5 bases). V lost 5 bases to trimming and J lost 0 bases, with 11 bases between them. CDR3 length equals 15 residues. Germline lookup yields CDR1 MDHEN and CDR2 SYDVKM. In DNA, the CDR3 is TGTGCCAGCAGTAAACAGGAACTAGCCAAAAACATTCAGTACTTC. Translation gives CASSKQELAKNIQYF.

This clone appeared a few times. V is TRBV20-1 and J is TRBJ1-2, with no clear D. Germline V gives CDR1 DFQATT, CDR2 SNEGSKA (reference sequence). The CDR3 length is 11 residues. V was pared by 7 bases and J by 0 bases, with 6 bases between. The CDR3 region is CSGSTNYGYTF. The CDR3 bases are TGCAGTGGAAGTACTAACTATGGCTACACCTTC.